These 32 T cell receptor beta chains were sequenced from one sample in a study of blood T cell repertoires in COVID-19. TCRdb's copy holds only in-frame clones and misses some; the assay was immunoSEQ multiplex PCR. The sample has under 85,000 clones; less than 90% are singletons. Material for sequencing was peripheral blood. The receptors originated from a man aged 60-69 years with active or convalescent COVID-19.

The rearrangement joins TRBV7-3 to TRBJ2-1, with a possible D match to TRBD2 (6 bases). The V end was cut by 3 bases, the J end by 5 bases, with 14 bases between. CDR1 is SGHTA and CDR2 is FQGTGA in the germline V gene. The CDR3 runs 15 residues. CDR3 in DNA: TGTGCCAGCAGCTTCGGCGGGGTGCCCGACAATGAGCAGTTCTTC. Translated, it gives CASSFGGVPDNEQFF.

The genes are TRBV27 and TRBJ1-6; 9 bases align to TRBD1. Trimming at V came to 5 bases and at J to 11 bases, leaving 7 bases not matched to a gene. The V gene's germline CDR1 is MNHEY and CDR2 SMNVEV (reference sequence). The CDR3 consists of 14 residues. Here the CDR3 reads CASSGRDRAAPLHF. CDR3 bases: TGTGCCAGCAGTGGCCGGGACAGGGCTGCACCCCTCCACTTT.

The chain uses TRBV7-2 and TRBJ1-3; D remains unclear. Trimming cost V 10 bases and J 4 bases, with 14 bases left between them. The CDR3 totals 13 residues. Per germline, CDR1 SGHTA and CDR2 FQGNSA. The CDR3 here is CATPRWEGNTIYF. The CDR3 DNA reads as TGTGCCACACCGAGGTGGGAGGGAAACACCATATATTTT. The complete variable domain, with remaining parts taken from reference TRBV7-2 and TRBJ1-3, reads GAGVSQSPSNKVTEKGKDVELRCDPISGHTALYWYRQSLGQGLEFLIYFQGNSAPDKSGLPSDRFSAERTGGSVSTLTIQRTQQEDSAVYLCATPRWEGNTIYFGEGSWLTVV.

V is TRBV12-3 or TRBV12-4 and J is TRBJ1-1; no reliable D call. The CDR3 has 11 amino acids. With 3 bases removed from V and 5 bases from J, the gap between germline ends came to 4 bases. CDR3 nucleotides: TGTGCCAGCAGTTTCTCGACTGAAGCTTTCTTT. This encodes CASSFSTEAFF.

J is TRBJ2-5 and V is TRBV9; D perhaps matches TRBD2 (5 bases). Germline CDR1 is SGDLS and CDR2 is YYNGEE. The V and J ends lost 1 base and 2 bases respectively, with 12 bases between them. The CDR3 extends over 15 amino acids. CDR3 protein: CASSVTGDIQETQYF. DNA for the CDR3: TGTGCCAGCAGCGTAACCGGGGATATTCAAGAGACCCAGTACTTC.

The gene calls are TRBV7-2 and TRBJ2-3; 7 bases are shared with TRBD1. The CDR3 is made up of 14 amino acids. Germline CDR1 and CDR2: SGHTA and FQGNSA. V lost 6 bases to trimming and J lost 1 base; unmatched junction nucleotides: 4. The CDR3: CASRDRFRTDTQYF. The CDR3 DNA sequence: TGTGCCAGCAGGGACAGGTTTCGCACAGATACGCAGTATTTT.

This chain links TRBV9 with TRBJ2-7, with TRBD2 as a possible D gene (7 bases). Germline V CDR1 and CDR2: SGDLS, YYNGEE. The CDR3 covers 13 residues. The CDR3 sequence is CASSLYIGGPDGV. DNA of the CDR3: TGTGCCAGCAGCTTATATATCGGGGGGCCCGACGGGGTG.

The J gene is TRBJ2-1, the V gene TRBV27; 7 bases agree with TRBD2. The CDR3 length is 15 residues. Trimming cost V 8 bases and J 1 base; bases outside gene matches: 8. Per germline, CDR1 MNHEY and CDR2 SMNVEV (reference sequence). CDR3 sequence: CASSGLAGSYNEQFF. The CDR3 coding sequence is TGTGCCAGCTCAGGCTTAGCGGGTTCCTACAATGAGCAGTTCTTC.

The genes are TRBV4-3 and TRBJ1-6, with 7 bases matching TRBD1. With V trimmed by 2 bases and J by 8 bases, 3 bases remained unmatched. The CDR3 loop spans 14 amino acids. Germline loops: CDR1 LGHNA, CDR2 YSLEER. CDR3: CASSQTGADSPLHF. The CDR3, as DNA: TGCGCCAGCAGCCAAACAGGGGCGGATTCACCCCTCCACTTT.

This clone was observed a handful of times. V usage is TRBV4-3 and J usage is TRBJ1-2; D is possibly TRBD1 (6 bases). The germline V gene has CDR1 LGHNA and CDR2 YSLEER. The V gene lost 0 bases and the J gene lost 0 bases, with 8 bases spanning the gap. The CDR3 loop spans 15 amino acids. The CDR3 DNA follows: TGCGCCAGCAGCCAAGATCAGGGGTCTAACTATGGCTACACCTTC. Its protein product is CASSQDQGSNYGYTF.

The chain couples TRBV27 to TRBJ1-2; D might be TRBD1 (5 bases). The CDR3 spans 15 residues. Germline V gives CDR1 MNHEY, CDR2 SMNVEV (reference sequence). The ends were cut back, 0 bases at V and 2 bases at J, with 10 bases in the middle. The CDR3 DNA sequence: TGTGCCAGCAGTTTATCGTTGAAGGGGAACTATGGCTACACCTTC. This encodes CASSLSLKGNYGYTF.

The V gene is TRBV5-4, the J gene TRBJ2-7; maybe TRBD1 (5 bases). CDR3 length: 14 amino acids. Trimming shortened V by 4 bases and J by 4 bases, and 15 bases separated the two germline ends. The germline V gene encodes CDR1 SGHNT and CDR2 YYREEE (reference sequence). The CDR3 DNA sequence: TGTGCCAGCAGCAGGGGTGGCAGCTTTTACGAGCAGTACTTC. Residues: CASSRGGSFYEQYF.

The chain has TRBV7-2 and TRBJ1-1, with TRBD1 matching 9 bases. Germline V CDR1 and CDR2: SGHTA, FQGNSA. The ends lost 5 bases at V and 9 bases at J; junction bases unmatched: 7. The CDR3 has 13 amino acids. The CDR3 DNA sequence: TGTGCCAGCAGCACAGGGACAGGGCAAAAAGCTTTCTTT. Amino acids: CASSTGTGQKAFF.

V usage is TRBV11-2 and J usage is TRBJ1-6; D possibly corresponds to TRBD1 (6 bases). V was shortened by 7 bases and J by 4 bases, with 17 bases between the two germline ends. The CDR3 runs 16 residues. Per germline, CDR1 SGHAT and CDR2 FQNNGV. The CDR3 spells CASTPGWGRYNSPLHF. CDR3 nucleotides: TGTGCCAGCACCCCCGGCTGGGGGCGATATAATTCACCCCTCCACTTT.

The rearrangement uses TRBV6-5 and TRBJ1-2; 9 bases line up with TRBD1. The germline V gene has CDR1 MNHEY and CDR2 SVGAGI. The CDR3 consists of 14 residues. With V trimmed by 2 bases and J by 6 bases, 4 bases remained unmatched. The CDR3: CASSYTGQGDGYTF. The CDR3 coding sequence is TGTGCCAGCAGTTACACGGGACAGGGCGATGGCTACACCTTC.

This chain connects TRBV13 to TRBJ1-4; D perhaps matches TRBD1 (5 bases). The CDR3 covers 14 residues. CDR1 and CDR2 from the germline V gene are PRHDT and FYEKMQ (reference sequence). The V and J ends lost 4 bases and 8 bases respectively, with 14 bases between them. In DNA form, the CDR3 reads TGTGCCAGCAGCTCCGCCGGACAAGGGGAAAAACTGTTTTTT. Its protein product is CASSSAGQGEKLFF.

The genes are TRBV3-1 (or the pseudogene TRBV3-2) and TRBJ2-1, with D perhaps matching TRBD1 (6 bases). Trimming shortened V by 6 bases and J by 5 bases, and 17 bases separated the two germline ends. The CDR3 spans 15 residues. Germline V CDR1 and CDR2: LGHDT, YNNKEL (reference sequence). Written as DNA, the CDR3 is TGTGCCAGCAGTCGAGACACAGGGAGCAACAATGAGCAGTTCTTC. It specifies CASSRDTGSNNEQFF.

The chain links TRBV7-8 to TRBJ1-5, with TRBD1 matching 9 bases. CDR1 and CDR2 (germline): SGHVS, FQNEAQ. V gave up 5 bases and J gave up 6 bases; unmatched junction bases: 8. This CDR3 has 15 amino acids. The CDR3 is CASSLPGTGRQPQHF. Here the CDR3 DNA reads TGTGCCAGCAGCCTCCCTGGGACAGGGCGTCAGCCCCAGCATTTT.

This clone was seen many times. The chain joins TRBV7-3 to TRBJ2-3; 8 bases are a match to TRBD1. V was pared by 0 bases and J by 4 bases, with 9 bases of the junction left unmatched. This CDR3 is 17 amino acids long. Germline V gene sequence: CDR1 SGHTA, CDR2 FQGTGA. The CDR3 DNA follows: TGTGCCAGCAGCTTAACTCGGCAGGGGGCAGGATCAGATACGCAGTATTTT. Its protein product is CASSLTRQGAGSDTQYF.

The CDR3 DNA reads TGTGCCAGCAGCTCCCGGGAAAATGAGCAGTTCTTC. It encodes CASSSRENEQFF. The V and J genes are TRBV7-8 and TRBJ2-1, with D possibly matching TRBD2 (5 bases). CDR1 is SGHVS, CDR2 FQNEAQ, per germline. V dropped 4 bases and J dropped 7 bases, with 8 bases sitting between them. This CDR3 has 12 residues.

The V call is TRBV9, the J call TRBJ1-4, with a tentative D call TRBD1 (6 bases). This CDR3 is 15 amino acids long. Trimming took 1 base from V and 7 from J, leaving 14 bases between them. In germline, CDR1 is SGDLS, CDR2 YYNGEE. The DNA for the CDR3 is TGTGCCAGCAGCGTAACAGGGAGAAGTGGTGAAAAACTGTTTTTT. It yields the protein CASSVTGRSGEKLFF.

This clone was observed a few times. One junction end disagrees with the germline gene, perhaps due to a read error. V is TRBV7-7 and J is TRBJ2-7; 10 bases fit TRBD1. The CDR3 spans 15 residues. CDR1 SSHAT and CDR2 FNYEAQ come from the germline V gene (reference sequence). This chain's CDR3 is CASSANPGQGNEQYF. In DNA form, the CDR3 reads TGTGCTAGCAGCGCGAATCCGGGACAGGGGAACGAGCAGTACTTC.

J is TRBJ2-3 and V is TRBV7-9, with 7 positions matching TRBD2. Germline lookup yields CDR1 SEHNR and CDR2 FQNEAQ (reference sequence). This CDR3 has 15 residues. V gave up 5 bases and J gave up 2 bases; unmatched junction bases: 7. The CDR3 protein is CASSPSGTNTDTQYF. Here the CDR3 DNA reads TGTGCCAGCAGCCCTTCCGGGACTAACACAGATACGCAGTATTTT.

The chain carries TRBV10-2 and TRBJ2-3; weak D call: TRBD2 (6 bases). This CDR3 has 15 amino acids. The V and J ends lost 0 bases and 5 bases respectively, with 12 bases between them. Germline lookup yields CDR1 WSHSY and CDR2 SAAADI. CDR3 in DNA: TGCGCCAGCAGTGAGTCCTCCGGGGGAGGAGATACGCAGTATTTT. As protein: CASSESSGGGDTQYF.

The rearrangement links TRBV7-9 to TRBJ2-3; D remains ambiguous. The CDR3 covers 13 residues. Trimming took off 3 bases at V and 4 bases at J, with 8 bases between the two ends. CDR1 and CDR2 from the germline V gene are SEHNR and FQNEAQ (reference sequence). CDR3 sequence reads: CASSFSGPDTQYF. CDR3 coding DNA: TGTGCCAGCAGCTTTAGTGGGCCAGATACGCAGTATTTT.

The genes are TRBV12-3 or TRBV12-4 and TRBJ2-1; weak D call: TRBD1 (6 bases). V shed 2 bases and J shed 9 bases, with 11 bases lying between them. This CDR3 contains 13 residues. The CDR3 here is CASSLSVQGEQFF. CDR3 bases: TGTGCCAGCAGTTTATCGGTACAGGGTGAGCAGTTCTTC.

The gene calls are TRBV12-3 or TRBV12-4 and TRBJ2-7; a possible D gene is TRBD2 (5 bases). V was clipped by 6 bases and J by 2 bases, with 8 bases between them. CDR3 size: 12 residues. The CDR3 DNA sequence: TGTGCCAGCAGGCTGGAGGCCTACGAGCAGTACTTC. Protein product: CASRLEAYEQYF.

V is TRBV18 and J is TRBJ2-4; D is perhaps TRBD1 (5 bases). The CDR3 spans 16 residues. V lost 2 bases to trimming and J lost 5 bases, with 16 bases between them. From germline, CDR1 is KGHSH and CDR2 LQKENI. The CDR3 DNA follows: TGTGCCAGCTCACCAGAAGGACAAAACTGGGAAAACATTCAGTACTTC. Its translation is CASSPEGQNWENIQYF.

The V call is TRBV5-5, the J call TRBJ1-2; TRBD1 is a possible D gene (6 bases). Trimming shortened V by 4 bases and J by 5 bases, and 18 bases separated the two germline ends. The germline V gene has CDR1 SGHKS and CDR2 YYEKEE (reference sequence). The CDR3 covers 15 residues. The CDR3 DNA sequence: TGTGCCAGCAGCCCTGGACAGTCACTACGGTATGGCTACACCTTC. Translated, it gives CASSPGQSLRYGYTF.

This chain connects TRBV6-5 to TRBJ1-2, with TRBD1 matching over 8 bases. The CDR3 sequence is 12 residues long. Germline CDR1 is MNHEY and CDR2 is SVGAGI. The junction had 10 bases not matched to a gene; V was cut back by 6 bases and J by 13 bases. The CDR3 here is CASSPGTGPATF. The CDR3, as DNA: TGTGCCAGCAGCCCCGGGACAGGCCCCGCCACCTTC.

The chain has TRBV5-5 and TRBJ2-3; D is perhaps TRBD2 (6 bases). Trimming cost V 2 bases and J 4 bases, with 17 bases left between them. Germline V gives CDR1 SGHKS, CDR2 YYEKEE (reference sequence). The CDR3 totals 16 residues. This CDR3 reads CASSFSPSDPPDTQYF. CDR3 sequence (DNA): TGTGCCAGCAGCTTCTCCCCTAGCGACCCCCCAGATACGCAGTATTTT.

The chain uses TRBV5-4 and TRBJ1-2; D might be TRBD1 (6 bases). The CDR3 length is 12 residues. CDR1 SGHNT and CDR2 YYREEE come from the germline V gene (reference sequence). Trimming shortened V by 4 bases and J by 7 bases, and 11 bases separated the two germline ends. The CDR3 coding sequence is TGTGCCAGCAGCCCAACCAGGGGTGGCTACACCTTC. As protein: CASSPTRGGYTF.